These 2 T cell receptor beta chains came from one sample sequenced in a study of cytomegalovirus exposure and HLA in healthy donors. The PCR made use of 60 Vbeta and 13 Jbeta primers. Only in-frame clones appear in the TCRdb table, and some are missing; sequencing was by immunoSEQ multiplex PCR. The repertoire holds approximately 150,000 clones, with roughly 78% as singletons. The sample was PBMCs. Receptors originate from a man between 45 and 60 years old in good health and CMV-seropositive.

J is TRBJ2-1 and V is TRBV5-4, with D hard to call. The CDR3 consists of 15 residues. CDR1 and CDR2 from the germline V gene are SGHNT and YYREEE (reference sequence). The ends were cut back, 4 bases at V and 5 bases at J, with 16 bases in the middle. The CDR3 loop reads CASSDSRTWDNEQFF. The CDR3 nucleotides are TGTGCCAGCAGCGACTCCCGCACCTGGGACAATGAGCAGTTCTTC.

This clone has at least ten counts. The chain links TRBV2 to TRBJ1-2; D unresolved. Between the trimmed V and J ends, which lost 6 bases and 5 bases, there was a span of 13 bases. Germline V gives CDR1 SNHLY, CDR2 FYNNEI. This CDR3 region has 13 residues. CDR3 nucleotide sequence: TGTGCCAGCAGGGATAGCTACTCGTATGGCTACACCTTC. As protein: CASRDSYSYGYTF.